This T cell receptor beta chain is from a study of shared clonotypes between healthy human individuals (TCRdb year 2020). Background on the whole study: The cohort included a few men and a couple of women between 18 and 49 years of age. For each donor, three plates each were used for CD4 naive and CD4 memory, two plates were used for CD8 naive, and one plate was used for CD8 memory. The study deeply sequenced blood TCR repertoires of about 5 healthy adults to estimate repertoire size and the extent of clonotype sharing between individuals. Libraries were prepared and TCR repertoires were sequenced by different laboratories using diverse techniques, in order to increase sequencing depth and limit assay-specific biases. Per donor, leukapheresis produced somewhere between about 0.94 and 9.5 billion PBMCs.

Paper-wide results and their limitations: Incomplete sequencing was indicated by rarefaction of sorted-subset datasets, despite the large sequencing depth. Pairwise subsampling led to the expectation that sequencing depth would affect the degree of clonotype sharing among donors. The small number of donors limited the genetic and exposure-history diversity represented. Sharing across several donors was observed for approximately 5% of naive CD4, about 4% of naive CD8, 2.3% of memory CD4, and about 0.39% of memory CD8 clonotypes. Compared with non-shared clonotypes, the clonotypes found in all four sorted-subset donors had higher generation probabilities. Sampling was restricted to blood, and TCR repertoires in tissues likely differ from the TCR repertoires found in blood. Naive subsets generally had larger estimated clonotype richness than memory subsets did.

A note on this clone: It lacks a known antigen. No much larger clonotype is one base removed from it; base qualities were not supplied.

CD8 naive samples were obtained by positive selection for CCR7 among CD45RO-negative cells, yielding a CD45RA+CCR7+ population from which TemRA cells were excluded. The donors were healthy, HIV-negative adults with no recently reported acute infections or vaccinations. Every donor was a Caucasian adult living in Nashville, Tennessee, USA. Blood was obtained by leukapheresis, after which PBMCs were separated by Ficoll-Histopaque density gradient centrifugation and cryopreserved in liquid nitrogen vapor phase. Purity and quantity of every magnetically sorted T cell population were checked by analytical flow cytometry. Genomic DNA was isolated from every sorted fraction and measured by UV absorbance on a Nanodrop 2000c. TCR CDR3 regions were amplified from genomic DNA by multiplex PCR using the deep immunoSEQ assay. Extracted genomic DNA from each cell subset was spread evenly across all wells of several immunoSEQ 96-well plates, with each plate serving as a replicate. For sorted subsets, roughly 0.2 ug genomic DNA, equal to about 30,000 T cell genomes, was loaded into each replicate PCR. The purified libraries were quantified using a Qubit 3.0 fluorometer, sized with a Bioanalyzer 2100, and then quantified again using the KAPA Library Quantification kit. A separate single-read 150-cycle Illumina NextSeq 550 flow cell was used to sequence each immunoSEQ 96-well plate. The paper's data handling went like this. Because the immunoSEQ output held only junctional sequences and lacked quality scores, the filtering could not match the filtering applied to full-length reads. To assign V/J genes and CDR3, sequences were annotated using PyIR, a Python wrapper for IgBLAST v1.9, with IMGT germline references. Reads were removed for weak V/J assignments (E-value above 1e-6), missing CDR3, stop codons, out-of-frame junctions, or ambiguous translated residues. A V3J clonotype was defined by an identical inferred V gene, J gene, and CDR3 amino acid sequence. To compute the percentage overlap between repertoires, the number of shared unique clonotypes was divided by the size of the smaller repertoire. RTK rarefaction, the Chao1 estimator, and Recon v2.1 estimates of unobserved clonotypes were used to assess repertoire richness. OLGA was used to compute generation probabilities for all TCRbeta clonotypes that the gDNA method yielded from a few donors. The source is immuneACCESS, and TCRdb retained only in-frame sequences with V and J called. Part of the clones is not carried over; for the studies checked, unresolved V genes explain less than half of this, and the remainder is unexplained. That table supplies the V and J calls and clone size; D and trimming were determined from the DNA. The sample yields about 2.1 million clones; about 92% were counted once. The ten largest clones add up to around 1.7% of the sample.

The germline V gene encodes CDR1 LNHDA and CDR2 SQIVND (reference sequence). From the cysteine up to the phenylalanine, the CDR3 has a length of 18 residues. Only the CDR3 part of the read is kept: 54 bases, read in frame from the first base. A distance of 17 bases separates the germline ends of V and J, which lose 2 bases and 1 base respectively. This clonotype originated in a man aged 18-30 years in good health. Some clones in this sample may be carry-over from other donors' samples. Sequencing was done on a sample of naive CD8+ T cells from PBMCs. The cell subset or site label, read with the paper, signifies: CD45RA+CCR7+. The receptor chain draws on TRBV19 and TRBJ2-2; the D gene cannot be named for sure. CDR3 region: CASSIRTSSSQNTGELFF. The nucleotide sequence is TGTGCCAGTAGTATACGTACGTCGTCAAGTCAGAACACCGGGGAGCTGTTTTTT.